Shown below are 31 T cell receptor beta chains from a single sample sequenced in a study of metastatic and nonmetastatic thyroid tumors. TCRdb recomputed clones from the PCR reads via MiXCR. The sample shows around 15,000 clones, 22% of them seen only once. All patients were treatment-naive before thyroid surgery. The sequencing sample was made of adjacent normal tissue. The source is a female donor with papillary thyroid cancer or a benign thyroid nodule (not recorded which). Some clones in this sample may be carry-over from other donors' samples.

The J gene is TRBJ2-2, the V gene TRBV13; no clear D gene. V dropped 1 base and J dropped 4 bases, with 10 bases sitting between them. This CDR3 has 15 amino acids. Germline CDR1 is PRHDT and CDR2 is FYEKMQ (reference sequence). DNA of the CDR3: TGTGCCAGCAGCTTAGTATCACACGCCACCGGGGAGCTGTTTTTT. Residues: CASSLVSHATGELFF.

The rearrangement uses TRBV20-1 and TRBJ2-5; TRBD2 aligns across 7 bases. Germline values: CDR1 DFQATT, CDR2 SNEGSKA (reference sequence). This CDR3 has 15 residues. Losses at the gene ends were 6 bases for V and 0 bases for J; bases not matched to a gene: 10. CDR3 sequence: CSATPSGRYQETQYF. In nucleotides, the CDR3 is TGCAGTGCCACCCCTAGCGGCAGATACCAAGAGACCCAGTACTTC.

This clone appeared once. This chain joins TRBV7-6 and TRBJ2-7; weak D call: TRBD2 (6 bases). The CDR3 consists of 14 residues. Germline lookup yields CDR1 SGHVS and CDR2 FNYEAQ. V was shortened by 1 base and J by 1 base, with 8 bases between the two germline ends. The CDR3 nucleotides read TGTGCCAGCAGCTTAGACGCGGGGTCCTACGAGCAGTACTTC. It is translated as CASSLDAGSYEQYF.

This clone was recorded at least ten times. The V call is TRBV6-1, the J call TRBJ2-7; 7 positions agree with TRBD1. The CDR3 runs 12 residues. J gave up 3 bases and V 5 bases, and 1 base lay outside the gene matches. Germline lookup yields CDR1 MNHNS and CDR2 SASEGT. CDR3: CASSWTGYEQYF. The CDR3 DNA follows: TGTGCCAGCAGTTGGACAGGCTACGAGCAGTACTTC.

The table lists this clone with a few counts. The rearrangement links TRBV6-1 to TRBJ1-1; D possibly corresponds to TRBD1 (5 bases). Germline V lookup: CDR1 MNHNS, CDR2 SASEGT. V gave up 3 bases and J gave up 0 bases, with 14 bases separating them. The CDR3 is made up of 16 amino acids. The CDR3 coding sequence is TGTGCCAGCAGTGATTGTCCAGGGATCATGAACACTGAAGCTTTCTTT. Its protein product is CASSDCPGIMNTEAFF.

This clone was recorded many times. This chain uses TRBV30 with TRBJ2-1; D is ambiguous. Trimming stripped 0 bases from V and 11 bases from J, with 14 bases between. Germline V lookup: CDR1 GTSNPN, CDR2 SVGIG (reference sequence). The CDR3 totals 13 residues. CDR3 nucleotides: TGTGCCTGGAGTGTTTATACCGCAATGCAGCAGTTCTTC. Its protein product is CAWSVYTAMQQFF.

The rearrangement uses TRBV7-3 and TRBJ2-1; TRBD2 matches 7 bases. CDR3 length: 14 amino acids. V was pared by 5 bases and J by 0 bases, with 1 base of the junction left unmatched. CDR1 and CDR2 (germline): SGHTA, FQGTGA. In DNA, the CDR3 is TGTGCCAGCAGCGAGCGGGGCTCCTACAATGAGCAGTTCTTC. This encodes CASSERGSYNEQFF. Supplemented by reference TRBV7-3 and TRBJ2-1, the full variable domain reads GAGVSQTPSNKVTEKGKYVELRCDPISGHTALYWYRQSLGQGPEFLIYFQGTGAADDSGLPNDRFFAVRPEGSVSTLKIQRTERGDSAVYLCASSERGSYNEQFFGPGTRLTVL.

The chain links TRBV7-2 to TRBJ1-6; D is unresolved. The CDR3 spans 15 residues. With 1 base removed from V and 6 bases from J, the gap between germline ends came to 10 bases. Germline CDR1 reads SGHTA; CDR2 reads FQGNSA. The CDR3 DNA is TGTGCCAGCAGCTTAGAAGCCCCCACTAATTCACCCCTCCACTTT. This translates into CASSLEAPTNSPLHF.

The genes are TRBV28 and TRBJ2-2, with 9 bases fitting TRBD1. Per germline, CDR1 MDHEN and CDR2 SYDVKM. Germline trimming cut 6 bases from V and 4 bases from J; bases unmatched to any gene: 15. The CDR3 runs 18 residues. The DNA for the CDR3 is TGTGCCAGCAGCTTTTCCCCTCACAGGGGGCGCGGCACCGGGGAGCTGTTTTTT. This encodes CASSFSPHRGRGTGELFF.

V and J are TRBV2 and TRBJ2-3; TRBD1 matches at 7 bases. Germline trimming cut 6 bases from V and 0 bases from J; bases unmatched to any gene: 3. CDR3 length equals 14 residues. Germline loops: CDR1 SNHLY, CDR2 FYNNEI. CDR3 protein: CASRNRGSTDTQYF. The DNA for the CDR3 is TGTGCCAGCAGAAACAGGGGAAGCACAGATACGCAGTATTTT.

This clone was seen more than once but under ten times. The V gene is TRBV7-2, the J gene TRBJ2-7; D uncertain. The V gene's germline CDR1 is SGHTA and CDR2 FQGNSA. This CDR3 contains 12 residues. The ends were cut back, 1 base at V and 6 bases at J, with 7 bases in the middle. Written as DNA, the CDR3 is TGTGCCAGCAGCTTAGGATATTCCGAGCAGTACTTC. Its protein is CASSLGYSEQYF.

This clone has a single count. The gene calls are TRBV20-1 and TRBJ2-1; TRBD2 aligns across 9 bases. CDR1 is DFQATT and CDR2 is SNEGSKA in the germline V gene (reference sequence). The CDR3 has 14 amino acids. Losses at the gene ends were 3 bases for V and 9 bases for J; bases not matched to a gene: 9. The CDR3 region is CSASLGGGAVEQFF. As DNA, the CDR3 is TGCAGTGCTAGTTTAGGCGGGGGGGCCGTTGAGCAGTTCTTC.

The chain is built from TRBV7-8 and TRBJ1-5, with 12 bases fitting TRBD1. There are 16 residues in the CDR3. Germline loops: CDR1 SGHVS, CDR2 FQNEAQ. V dropped 5 bases and J dropped 6; count of bases not matched to a gene: 8. The CDR3 region is CASSPFGTGGIQPQHF. The CDR3 bases are TGTGCCAGCAGCCCTTTCGGGACAGGGGGCATTCAGCCCCAGCATTTT.

With regard to this clone: No conserved phenylalanine or tryptophan ends this CDR3, so it is likely a read error. The chain is built from TRBV2 and TRBJ1-2; TRBD1 aligns across 9 bases. This CDR3 comprises 14 residues. The junction had 6 bases not matched to a gene; V was cut back by 7 bases and J by 3 bases. Germline V gene data show CDR1 as SNHLY and CDR2 as FYNNEI. CDR3 in DNA: TGTGCCAGCATCCCGGGACAGGGAGACTATGGCTACACCATC. Encoded protein: CASIPGQGDYGYTI.

The rearrangement links TRBV11-1 to TRBJ2-3; D perhaps matches TRBD2 (6 bases). The CDR3 runs 17 residues. The V gene's germline CDR1 is SGHAT and CDR2 FQDESV (reference sequence). V shed 5 bases and J shed 2 bases, with 20 bases lying between them. The chain's CDR3 is CASSHLAAGTFTDTQYF. The CDR3 nucleotides are TGTGCCAGCAGCCATCTTGCTGCGGGGACCTTCACAGATACGCAGTATTTT.

This clone was found a few times. The genes are TRBV6-1 and TRBJ2-1; no clear D gene. The CDR3 is made up of 13 amino acids. Germline V gene sequence: CDR1 MNHNS, CDR2 SASEGT. V dropped 2 bases and J dropped 8 bases, with 10 bases sitting between them. CDR3 amino acids: CASSESRFDEQFF. The CDR3, as DNA: TGTGCCAGCAGTGAAAGCCGCTTTGATGAGCAGTTCTTC.

The V call is TRBV6-6, the J call TRBJ2-7, with D uncertain. Germline V CDR1 and CDR2: MNHNY, SVGAGI (reference sequence). This CDR3 comprises 14 residues. Trimming left V 2 bases short and J 2 bases short, with 10 bases between. CDR3: CASSYEQGAYEQYF. CDR3 in DNA: TGTGCCAGCAGTTACGAGCAAGGAGCCTACGAGCAGTACTTC.

This clone was detected a few times. The V gene is TRBV12-3 or TRBV12-4, the J gene TRBJ2-3; the D gene is possibly TRBD2 (7 bases). The CDR3 totals 16 residues. V lost 2 bases and J lost 2, with 14 bases in between. Here the CDR3 reads CASSLRGGTPTDTQYF. DNA for the CDR3: TGTGCCAGCAGTTTAAGGGGGGGGACCCCCACAGATACGCAGTATTTT.

The rearrangement joins TRBV6-1 to TRBJ1-1; no clear D. The V end was cut by 5 bases, the J end by 1 base, with 11 bases between. The CDR3 totals 14 residues. Germline values: CDR1 MNHNS, CDR2 SASEGT. The CDR3: CASSRTLANTEAFF. The CDR3 nucleotides are TGTGCCAGCAGTCGGACTCTTGCGAACACTGAAGCTTTCTTT.

This clone has at least ten counts. The chain couples TRBV6-1 to TRBJ1-5; possibly TRBD1 for D (6 bases). There are 14 residues in the CDR3. V dropped 8 bases and J dropped 4 bases, with 15 bases sitting between them. Germline V gene sequence: CDR1 MNHNS, CDR2 SASEGT. The chain's CDR3 is CASETGTRNQPQHF. Here the CDR3 DNA reads TGTGCCAGCGAAACAGGGACACGAAATCAGCCCCAGCATTTT.

J is TRBJ1-1 and V is TRBV5-1; D remains unclear. The CDR3 sequence is 13 residues long. With 5 bases removed from V and 4 bases from J, the gap between germline ends came to 12 bases. Germline V gene sequence: CDR1 SGHRS, CDR2 YFSETQ. The CDR3 DNA reads TGCGCCAGCAGACGTCAGCCGGGCACTGAAGCTTTCTTT. It codes for CASRRQPGTEAFF.

This clone occurred a few times. This sequence joins TRBV20-1 and TRBJ2-1; D not certain. The CDR3 is 12 residues long. Germline V gives CDR1 DFQATT, CDR2 SNEGSKA (reference sequence). Trimming took 3 bases from V and 4 from J, leaving 7 bases between them. CDR3 DNA: TGCAGTGCTAGTGGAGATTACAATGAGCAGTTCTTC. Protein product: CSASGDYNEQFF.

Ten or more counts support this clone. The J gene is TRBJ2-2, the V gene TRBV19, with unresolved D. Germline V gene data show CDR1 as LNHDA and CDR2 as SQIVND (reference sequence). The CDR3 consists of 14 residues. V was pared by 5 bases and J by 0 bases, with 7 bases between. The CDR3 reads CASSPFSNTGELFF. CDR3 DNA: TGTGCCAGTAGTCCTTTCTCGAACACCGGGGAGCTGTTTTTT.

This clone occurred many times. The V and J genes are TRBV11-1 and TRBJ2-2, with 8 bases fitting TRBD2. The CDR3 is 17 residues long. After removal of 3 bases from V and 6 bases from J, the junction contained 12 bases not matched to a gene. Germline V lookup: CDR1 SGHAT, CDR2 FQDESV (reference sequence). CDR3 DNA: TGTGCCAGCAGCTTTAAACGGCTAGCGGGCGTAGCCGGGGAGCTGTTTTTT. Its translation: CASSFKRLAGVAGELFF.

The chain joins TRBV20-1 to TRBJ2-2; D is undetermined. The CDR3 sequence is 19 residues long. Germline assignment: CDR1 DFQATT and CDR2 SNEGSKA (reference sequence). Trimming removed 0 bases at V and 0 bases at J, with 20 bases between. The DNA of the CDR3 is TGCAGTGCTAGAGACCCCCATCAGCCCGGCCTCGCGAACACCGGGGAGCTGTTTTTT. Translating gives CSARDPHQPGLANTGELFF.

V usage is TRBV2 and J usage is TRBJ2-1; either TRBD1 or TRBD2 may fit D (6 bases each). Germline assignment: CDR1 SNHLY and CDR2 FYNNEI. Trimming removed 10 bases from V and 9 bases from J, with 19 bases in between. The CDR3 spans 13 residues. The CDR3: CATKGKEGGEQFF. The DNA for the CDR3 is TGTGCCACCAAAGGGAAAGAGGGGGGTGAGCAGTTCTTC.

This sequence joins TRBV6-1 and TRBJ2-7; 8 bases fit TRBD1. V gave up 3 bases and J gave up 9 bases; unmatched junction bases: 7. Germline values: CDR1 MNHNS, CDR2 SASEGT. The CDR3 covers 13 residues. The CDR3 nucleotides read TGTGCCAGCAGTGACAGGGGGCCTACGTGGCAGTACTTC. It specifies CASSDRGPTWQYF.

This clone has only a few counts. CDR3 sequence (DNA): TGTGCCAGCAGTATTTACAGGGGTCCCTACGAGCAGTACTTC. Its protein is CASSIYRGPYEQYF. The chain carries TRBV28 and TRBJ2-7; 7 nucleotides line up with TRBD1. Germline V gene data show CDR1 as MDHEN and CDR2 as SYDVKM. There are 14 residues in the CDR3. Germline trimming cut 5 bases from V and 2 bases from J; bases unmatched to any gene: 6.

J is TRBJ2-2 and V is TRBV9; no definite D call. Per germline, CDR1 SGDLS and CDR2 YYNGEE. V dropped 0 bases and J dropped 7 bases, with 7 bases sitting between them. The CDR3 contains 13 residues. The CDR3, as DNA: TGTGCCAGCAGCGTAGTTCCGGGCGGGGAGCTGTTTTTT. Protein sequence: CASSVVPGGELFF.

This clone appeared a few times. This chain links TRBV12-5 with TRBJ2-1; 11 positions match TRBD1. Germline loops: CDR1 LGHNT, CDR2 FRNRAP. The V segment lost 0 bases and the J segment 7 bases; nucleotides outside the gene matches: 8. The CDR3 runs to 17 residues. CDR3 sequence reads: CASGLVVGTGGFNEQFF. CDR3 coding DNA: TGTGCTAGTGGTTTGGTGGTGGGGACAGGGGGGTTTAATGAGCAGTTCTTC.

The rearrangement joins TRBV27 to TRBJ2-3; D not certain. CDR1 MNHEY and CDR2 SMNVEV come from the germline V gene (reference sequence). The CDR3 is 12 amino acids. Trimming took off 5 bases at V and 5 bases at J, with 8 bases between the two ends. The CDR3 bases are TGTGCCAGCAGTCCAACAAAAGATACGCAGTATTTT. Encoded protein: CASSPTKDTQYF.